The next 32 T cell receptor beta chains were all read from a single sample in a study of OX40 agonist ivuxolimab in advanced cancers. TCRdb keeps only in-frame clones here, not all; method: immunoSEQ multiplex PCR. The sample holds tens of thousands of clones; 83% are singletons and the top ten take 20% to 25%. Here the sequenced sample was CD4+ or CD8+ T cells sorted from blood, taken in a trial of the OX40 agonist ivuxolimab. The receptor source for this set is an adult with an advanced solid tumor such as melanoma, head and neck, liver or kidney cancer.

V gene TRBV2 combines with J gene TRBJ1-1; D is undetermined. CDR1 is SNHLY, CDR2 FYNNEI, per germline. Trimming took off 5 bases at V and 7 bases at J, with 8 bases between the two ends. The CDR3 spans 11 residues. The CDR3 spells CASSPGYEAFF. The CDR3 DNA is TGTGCCAGCAGTCCCGGCTATGAAGCTTTCTTT.

The CDR3 DNA reads TGTGCCAGCAGCGAAAGCGGGACAACTGGAAGAACCTTCTATGGCTACACCTTC. Translating gives CASSESGTTGRTFYGYTF. This chain connects TRBV7-9 to TRBJ1-2; D may be TRBD1 (6 bases). The CDR3 length is 18 residues. Germline CDR1 is SEHNR and CDR2 is FQNEAQ (reference sequence). The V end was cut by 5 bases, the J end by 4 bases, with 26 bases between.

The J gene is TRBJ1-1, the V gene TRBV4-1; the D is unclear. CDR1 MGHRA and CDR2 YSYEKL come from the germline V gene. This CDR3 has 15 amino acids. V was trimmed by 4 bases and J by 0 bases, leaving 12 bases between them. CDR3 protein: CASSLRSFMNTEAFF. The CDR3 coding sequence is TGCGCCAGCAGCCTACGTTCCTTTATGAACACTGAAGCTTTCTTT.

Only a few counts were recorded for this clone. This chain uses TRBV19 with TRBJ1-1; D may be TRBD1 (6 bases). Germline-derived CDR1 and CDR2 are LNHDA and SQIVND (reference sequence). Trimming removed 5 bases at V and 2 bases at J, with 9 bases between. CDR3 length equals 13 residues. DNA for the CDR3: TGTGCCAGTAGTCCACAGGGTAACACTGAAGCTTTCTTT. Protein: CASSPQGNTEAFF.

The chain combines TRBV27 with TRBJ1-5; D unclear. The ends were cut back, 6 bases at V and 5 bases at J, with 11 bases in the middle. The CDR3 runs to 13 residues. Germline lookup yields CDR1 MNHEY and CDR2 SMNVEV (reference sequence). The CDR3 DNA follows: TGTGCCAGCAGCATCGGACGGGATCAGCCCCAGCATTTT. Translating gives CASSIGRDQPQHF.

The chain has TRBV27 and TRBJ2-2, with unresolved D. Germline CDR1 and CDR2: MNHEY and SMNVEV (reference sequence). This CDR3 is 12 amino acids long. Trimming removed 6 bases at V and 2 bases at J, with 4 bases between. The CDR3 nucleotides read TGTGCCAGCAGCCCCAACACCGGGGAGCTGTTTTTT. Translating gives CASSPNTGELFF.

This CDR3 is CASSSGDGTNYGYTF. The CDR3 DNA reads TGTGCCAGCAGCTCGGGCGACGGAACTAACTATGGCTACACCTTC. The chain employs TRBV7-9 and TRBJ1-2, with D uncertain. The CDR3 is 15 residues long. Germline loops: CDR1 SEHNR, CDR2 FQNEAQ (reference sequence). The germline V and J ends were trimmed by 4 bases and 0 bases, with 12 bases remaining between them. Using reference TRBV7-9 and TRBJ1-2 for the parts outside the CDR3, the full variable domain is DTGVSQNPRHKITKRGQNVTFRCDPISEHNRLYWYRQTLGQGPEFLTYFQNEAQLEKSRLLSDRFSAERPKGSFSTLEIQRTEQGDSAMYLCASSSGDGTNYGYTFGSGTRLTVV.

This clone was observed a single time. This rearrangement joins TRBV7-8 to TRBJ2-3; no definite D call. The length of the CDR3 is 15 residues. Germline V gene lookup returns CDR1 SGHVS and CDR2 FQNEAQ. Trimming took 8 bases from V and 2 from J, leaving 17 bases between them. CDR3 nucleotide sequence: TGTGCCAGCTCCTCCCTTTTGGTACTCACAGATACGCAGTATTTT. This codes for CASSSLLVLTDTQYF.

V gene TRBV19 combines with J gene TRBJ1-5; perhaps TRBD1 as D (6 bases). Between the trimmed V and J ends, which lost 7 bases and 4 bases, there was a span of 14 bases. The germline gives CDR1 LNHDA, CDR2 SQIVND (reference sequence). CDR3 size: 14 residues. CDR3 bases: TGTGCCAGTACTAAGACAGGTCCAAATCAGCCCCAGCATTTT. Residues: CASTKTGPNQPQHF.

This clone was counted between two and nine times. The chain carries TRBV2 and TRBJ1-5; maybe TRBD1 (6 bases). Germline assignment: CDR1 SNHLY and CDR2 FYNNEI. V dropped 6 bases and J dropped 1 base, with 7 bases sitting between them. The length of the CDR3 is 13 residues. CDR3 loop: CASSGGSNQPQHF. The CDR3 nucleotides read TGTGCCAGCAGCGGGGGCAGCAATCAGCCCCAGCATTTT.

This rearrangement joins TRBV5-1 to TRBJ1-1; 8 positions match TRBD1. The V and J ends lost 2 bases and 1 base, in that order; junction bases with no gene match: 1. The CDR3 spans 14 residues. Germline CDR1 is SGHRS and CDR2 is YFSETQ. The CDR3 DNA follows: TGCGCCAGCAGCTTCGGGACAGGGAACACTGAAGCTTTCTTT. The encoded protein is CASSFGTGNTEAFF.

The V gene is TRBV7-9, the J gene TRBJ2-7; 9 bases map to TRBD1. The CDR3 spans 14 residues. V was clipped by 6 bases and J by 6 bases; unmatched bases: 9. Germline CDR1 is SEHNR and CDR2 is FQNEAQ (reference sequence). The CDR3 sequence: CASSPTGTGIEQYF. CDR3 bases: TGTGCCAGCAGTCCTACCGGGACAGGGATCGAGCAGTACTTC.

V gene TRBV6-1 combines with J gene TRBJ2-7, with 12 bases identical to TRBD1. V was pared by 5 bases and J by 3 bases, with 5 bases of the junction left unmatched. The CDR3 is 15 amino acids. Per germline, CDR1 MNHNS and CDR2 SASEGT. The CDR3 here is CASSPGTGGVYEQYF. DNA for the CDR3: TGTGCCAGCAGTCCCGGGACAGGGGGCGTCTACGAGCAGTACTTC.

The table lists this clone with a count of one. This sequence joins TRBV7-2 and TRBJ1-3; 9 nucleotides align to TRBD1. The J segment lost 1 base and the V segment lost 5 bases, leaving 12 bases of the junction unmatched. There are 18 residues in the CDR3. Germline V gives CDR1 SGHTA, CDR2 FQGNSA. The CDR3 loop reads CASSPIDWDRVSGNTIYF. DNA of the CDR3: TGTGCCAGCAGCCCCATAGACTGGGACAGGGTATCTGGAAACACCATATATTTT.

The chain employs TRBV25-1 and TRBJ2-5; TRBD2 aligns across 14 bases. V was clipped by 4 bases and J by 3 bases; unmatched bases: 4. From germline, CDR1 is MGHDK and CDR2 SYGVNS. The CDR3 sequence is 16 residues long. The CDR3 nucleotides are TGTGCCAGCAGTGGGGGGACTAGCGGGAGCGAAGAGACCCAGTACTTC. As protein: CASSGGTSGSEETQYF.

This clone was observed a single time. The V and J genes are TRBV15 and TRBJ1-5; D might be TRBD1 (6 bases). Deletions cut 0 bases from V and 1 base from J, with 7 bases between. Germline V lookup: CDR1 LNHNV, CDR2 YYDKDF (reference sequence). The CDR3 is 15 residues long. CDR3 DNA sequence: TGTGCCACCAGCAGAGATAGGGGGAGCAATCAGCCCCAGCATTTT. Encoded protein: CATSRDRGSNQPQHF. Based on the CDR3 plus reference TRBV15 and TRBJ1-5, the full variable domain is DAMVIQNPRYQVTQFGKPVTLSCSQTLNHNVMYWYQQKSSQAPKLLFHYYDKDFNNEADTPDNFQSRRPNTSFCFLDIRSPGLGDTAMYLCATSRDRGSNQPQHFGDGTRLSIL.

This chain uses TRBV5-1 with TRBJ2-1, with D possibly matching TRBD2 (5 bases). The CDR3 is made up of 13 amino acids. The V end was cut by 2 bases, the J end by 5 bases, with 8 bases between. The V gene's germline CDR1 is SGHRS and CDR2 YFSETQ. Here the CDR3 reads CASSFRGNNEQFF. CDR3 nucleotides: TGCGCCAGCAGCTTCCGGGGTAACAATGAGCAGTTCTTC.

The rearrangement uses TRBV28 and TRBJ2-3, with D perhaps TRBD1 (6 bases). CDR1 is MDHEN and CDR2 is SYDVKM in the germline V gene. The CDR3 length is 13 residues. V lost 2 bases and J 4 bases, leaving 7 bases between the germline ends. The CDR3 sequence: CASSLEGADTQYF. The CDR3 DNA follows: TGTGCCAGCAGTTTAGAGGGGGCAGATACGCAGTATTTT.

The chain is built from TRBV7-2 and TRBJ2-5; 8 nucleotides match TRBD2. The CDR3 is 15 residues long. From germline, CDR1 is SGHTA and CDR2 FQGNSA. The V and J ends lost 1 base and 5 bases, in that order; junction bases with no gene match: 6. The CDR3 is CASSLVLRGAETQYF. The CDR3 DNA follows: TGTGCCAGCAGCTTAGTTTTGCGGGGGGCTGAGACCCAGTACTTC.

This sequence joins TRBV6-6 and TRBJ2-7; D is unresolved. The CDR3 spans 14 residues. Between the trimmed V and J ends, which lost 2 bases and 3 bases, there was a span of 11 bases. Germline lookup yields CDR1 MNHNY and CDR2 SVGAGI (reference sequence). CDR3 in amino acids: CASSYARAGYEQYF. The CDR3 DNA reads TGTGCCAGCAGTTACGCTAGGGCTGGCTACGAGCAGTACTTC.

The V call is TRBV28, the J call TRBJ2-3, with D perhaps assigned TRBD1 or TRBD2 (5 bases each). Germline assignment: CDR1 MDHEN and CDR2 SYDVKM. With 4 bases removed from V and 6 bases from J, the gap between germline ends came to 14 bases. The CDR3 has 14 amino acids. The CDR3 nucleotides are TGTGCCAGCAGTTCAGGGAGACGTGGGGATACGCAGTATTTT. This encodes CASSSGRRGDTQYF.

CDR3: CAWSHPVRDSNQPQHF. DNA of the CDR3: TGTGCCTGGAGTCATCCGGTAAGGGATAGCAATCAGCCCCAGCATTTT. The V call is TRBV30, the J call TRBJ1-5; no firm D call. V was trimmed by 2 bases and J by 0 bases, leaving 14 bases between them. The CDR3 length is 16 residues. Per germline, CDR1 GTSNPN and CDR2 SVGIG (reference sequence).

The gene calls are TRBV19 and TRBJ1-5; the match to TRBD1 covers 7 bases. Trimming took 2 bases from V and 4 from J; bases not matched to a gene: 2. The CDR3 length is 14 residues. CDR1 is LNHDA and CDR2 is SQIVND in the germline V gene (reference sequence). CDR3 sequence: CASSISQGNQPQHF. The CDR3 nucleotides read TGTGCCAGTAGTATATCACAGGGGAATCAGCCCCAGCATTTT.

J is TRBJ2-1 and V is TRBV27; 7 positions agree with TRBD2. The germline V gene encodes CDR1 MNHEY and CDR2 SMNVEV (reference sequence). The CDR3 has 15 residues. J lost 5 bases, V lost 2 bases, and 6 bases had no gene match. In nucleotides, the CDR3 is TGTGCCAGCAGTTTACTTATTGGGGGGGACAATGAGCAGTTCTTC. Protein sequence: CASSLLIGGDNEQFF.

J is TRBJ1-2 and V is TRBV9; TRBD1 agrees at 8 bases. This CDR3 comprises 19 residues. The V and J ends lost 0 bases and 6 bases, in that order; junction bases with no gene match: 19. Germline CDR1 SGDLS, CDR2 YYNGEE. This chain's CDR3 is CASSVDPGVSGGMEDGYTF. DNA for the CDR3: TGTGCCAGCAGCGTAGATCCGGGTGTATCAGGGGGCATGGAGGATGGCTACACCTTC.

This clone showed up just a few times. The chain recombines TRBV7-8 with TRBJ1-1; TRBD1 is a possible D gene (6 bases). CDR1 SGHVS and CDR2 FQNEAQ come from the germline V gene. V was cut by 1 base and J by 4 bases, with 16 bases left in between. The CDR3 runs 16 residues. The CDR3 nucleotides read TGTGCCAGCAGCTTAGGGATACAGGGTCTGGGCACTGAAGCTTTCTTT. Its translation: CASSLGIQGLGTEAFF.

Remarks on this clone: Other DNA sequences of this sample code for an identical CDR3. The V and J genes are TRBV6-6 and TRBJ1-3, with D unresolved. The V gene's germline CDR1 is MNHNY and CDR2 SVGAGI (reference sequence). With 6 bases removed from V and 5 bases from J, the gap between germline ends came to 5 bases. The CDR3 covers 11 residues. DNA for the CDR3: TGTGCCAGCAGGCCTCGAAACACCATATATTTT. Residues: CASRPRNTIYF.

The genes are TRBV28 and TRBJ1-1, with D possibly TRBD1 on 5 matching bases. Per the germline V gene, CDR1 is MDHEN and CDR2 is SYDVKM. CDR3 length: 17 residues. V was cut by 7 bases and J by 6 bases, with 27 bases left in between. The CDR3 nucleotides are TGTGCCAGCACCGTAACCCCGGCTGGAGGGGAGGGCGCTGAAGCTTTCTTT. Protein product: CASTVTPAGGEGAEAFF. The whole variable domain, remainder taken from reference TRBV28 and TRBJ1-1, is DVKVTQSSRYLVKRTGEKVFLECVQDMDHENMFWYRQDPGLGLRLIYFSYDVKMKEKGDIPEGYSVSREKKERFSLILESASTNQTSMYLCASTVTPAGGEGAEAFFGQGTRLTVV.

CDR3 sequence reads: CASSLKDRVGTQYF. The CDR3 DNA reads as TGTGCCAGCAGCTTGAAGGACAGGGTAGGGACCCAGTACTTC. V is TRBV5-5 and J is TRBJ2-5, with 8 bases that match TRBD1. V was pared by 1 base and J by 7 bases, with 6 bases of the junction left unmatched. This CDR3 comprises 14 residues. CDR1 and CDR2 (germline): SGHKS, YYEKEE (reference sequence).

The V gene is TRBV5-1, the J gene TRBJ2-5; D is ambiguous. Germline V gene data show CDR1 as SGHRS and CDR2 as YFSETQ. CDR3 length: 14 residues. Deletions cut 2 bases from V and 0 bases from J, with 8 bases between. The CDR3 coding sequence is TGCGCCAGCAGCTTTTTGAGGAACCAAGAGACCCAGTACTTC. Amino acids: CASSFLRNQETQYF.

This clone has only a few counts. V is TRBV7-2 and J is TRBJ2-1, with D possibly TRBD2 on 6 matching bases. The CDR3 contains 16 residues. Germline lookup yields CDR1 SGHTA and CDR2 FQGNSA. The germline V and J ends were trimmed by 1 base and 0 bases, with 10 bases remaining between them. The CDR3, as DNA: TGTGCCAGCAGCTTAGTACCCGGGAGCTCCTACAATGAGCAGTTCTTC. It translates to CASSLVPGSSYNEQFF.

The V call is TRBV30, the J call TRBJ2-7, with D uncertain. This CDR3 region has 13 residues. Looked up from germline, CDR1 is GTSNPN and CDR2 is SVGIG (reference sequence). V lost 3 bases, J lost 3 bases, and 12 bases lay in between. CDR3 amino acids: CAWSALIYYEQYF. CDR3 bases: TGTGCCTGGAGCGCCCTGATCTACTACGAGCAGTACTTC.